These 16 T cell receptor beta chains originate from one sample sequenced in a study of blood T cell repertoires in COVID-19. This table comes from immunoSEQ multiplex PCR, and its TCRdb copy is limited to in-frame clones, with some not included. The sample comprises tens of thousands of clones, around 91% of which are singletons, and around an eighth rests with the top ten. The sample was peripheral blood. The origin of the receptors is a woman aged 55-69 years with active COVID-19.

This clone was seen a single time. The chain uses TRBV5-1 and TRBJ2-1; D not certain. V lost 3 bases and J 8 bases, leaving 6 bases between the germline ends. This CDR3 comprises 11 residues. Per the germline V gene, CDR1 is SGHRS and CDR2 is YFSETQ. CDR3 coding DNA: TGCGCCAGCAGCTCCTTTGATGAGCAGTTCTTC. This codes for CASSSFDEQFF.

This clone was recorded only once. This chain links TRBV6-5 with TRBJ1-2, with D perhaps TRBD1 (5 bases). Germline V gives CDR1 MNHEY, CDR2 SVGAGI. The CDR3 runs to 11 residues. V lost 10 bases and J lost 8, with 14 bases in between. CDR3 nucleotides: TGTGCCACCACGGGGGAGCAGGGCTACACCTTC. This codes for CATTGEQGYTF.

The V call is TRBV6-6, the J call TRBJ2-5, with 7 positions matching TRBD1. Germline V gives CDR1 MNHNY, CDR2 SVGAGI (reference sequence). The CDR3 loop spans 14 amino acids. The V segment lost 4 bases and the J segment 5 bases; nucleotides outside the gene matches: 7. In DNA, the CDR3 is TGTGCCAGCAGTTTTAGGGGGCGGACGGAGACCCAGTACTTC. Amino acids: CASSFRGRTETQYF.

The chain uses TRBV19 and TRBJ2-2; 8 positions match TRBD1. CDR1 is LNHDA and CDR2 is SQIVND in the germline V gene (reference sequence). This CDR3 comprises 16 residues. J was trimmed by 5 bases and V by 10 bases; bases with no gene match: 15. DNA for the CDR3: TGTGCCACTAGGCCCAGGGGGCGCGAAGGGACCGGGGAGCTGTTTTTT. It is translated as CATRPRGREGTGELFF.

Regarding this clone: Other DNA sequences in the same sample also yield this CDR3. V gene TRBV11-2 combines with J gene TRBJ2-2; a weak D match, TRBD1 (6 bases). The length of the CDR3 is 15 residues. Trimming shortened V by 1 base and J by 3 bases, and 9 bases separated the two germline ends. CDR1 and CDR2 (germline): SGHAT, FQNNGV. In nucleotides, the CDR3 is TGTGCCAGCAGCTTAGGTACAGGGTACACCGGGGAGCTGTTTTTT. Translated, it gives CASSLGTGYTGELFF.

This clone was seen once. CDR3 bases: TGCAGTGCTAGTGTGGGCAGCATGAACACTGAAGCTTTCTTT. Protein sequence: CSASVGSMNTEAFF. V gene TRBV20-1 combines with J gene TRBJ1-1; no clear D. Deletions cut 3 bases from V and 0 bases from J, with 11 bases between. This CDR3 has 14 amino acids. Germline CDR1 DFQATT, CDR2 SNEGSKA (reference sequence).

This chain links TRBV28 with TRBJ2-4, with D tentatively TRBD1 (6 bases). The CDR3 consists of 15 residues. The V and J ends lost 2 bases and 4 bases respectively, with 12 bases between them. CDR1 MDHEN and CDR2 SYDVKM come from the germline V gene. The CDR3 nucleotides read TGTGCCAGCAGTTTAGCCGGACAGAGAAAAAACATTCAGTACTTC. It encodes CASSLAGQRKNIQYF.

Concerning this clone itself: One end of the junction varies from germline; a read error may be responsible. V gene TRBV7-7 combines with J gene TRBJ2-3, with 8 bases identical to TRBD2. This CDR3 is 14 amino acids long. Germline assignment: CDR1 SSHAT and CDR2 FNYEAQ (reference sequence). Here the CDR3 reads CASSLGGTRDTQYF. The CDR3, as DNA: TGTGCTAGCAGCTTAGGCGGGACTAGAGATACGCAGTATTTT.

V usage is TRBV11-2 and J usage is TRBJ2-2; D might be TRBD1 (6 bases). Germline CDR1 is SGHAT and CDR2 is FQNNGV. Trimming removed 0 bases at V and 4 bases at J, with 12 bases between. The CDR3 contains 16 residues. CDR3 region: CASSLDPRGSTGELFF. The CDR3 coding sequence is TGTGCCAGCAGCTTAGATCCCAGGGGATCCACCGGGGAGCTGTTTTTT.

The chain employs TRBV29-1 and TRBJ1-1, with 7 nucleotides matching TRBD1. The germline gives CDR1 SQVTM, CDR2 ANQGSEA. This CDR3 contains 15 residues. The J segment lost 5 bases and the V segment lost 6 bases, leaving 15 bases of the junction unmatched. The CDR3 DNA reads as TGCAGCGTCGTCCCGGGACAGTGGGGGGATACTGAAGCTTTCTTT. This gives the protein CSVVPGQWGDTEAFF.

J is TRBJ1-2 and V is TRBV3-1 (or the pseudogene TRBV3-2), with a weak D call TRBD1 (6 bases). The ends were cut back, 1 base at V and 6 bases at J, with 15 bases in the middle. Germline V gene data show CDR1 as LGHDT and CDR2 as YNNKEL (reference sequence). The CDR3 spans 15 residues. The CDR3 DNA is TGTGCCAGCAGCCAAGCTGGCCAGGGGCCGGATGGCTACACCTTC. Amino acid sequence: CASSQAGQGPDGYTF.

The V call is TRBV19, the J call TRBJ1-6; D may be TRBD1 (6 bases). V lost 4 bases and J lost 6, with 10 bases in between. CDR3 length: 14 amino acids. Germline V gene sequence: CDR1 LNHDA, CDR2 SQIVND (reference sequence). The CDR3 DNA sequence: TGTGCCAGTAGTACCCCACAGGGTAATTCACCCCTCCACTTT. This encodes CASSTPQGNSPLHF.

The count of this clone is one. The chain has TRBV15 and TRBJ2-7; TRBD2 aligns across 8 bases. V was pared by 0 bases and J by 2 bases, with 3 bases of the junction left unmatched. This CDR3 has 15 amino acids. Germline CDR1 reads LNHNV; CDR2 reads YYDKDF (reference sequence). This CDR3 is CATSRETSGTYEQYF. The CDR3 DNA follows: TGTGCCACCAGCAGAGAAACTAGCGGAACCTACGAGCAGTACTTC.

J is TRBJ1-1 and V is TRBV29-1; D perhaps matches TRBD1 (5 bases). This CDR3 is built from 13 residues. Germline V gives CDR1 SQVTM, CDR2 ANQGSEA. Deletions cut 6 bases from V and 3 bases from J, with 14 bases between. CDR3 DNA: TGCAGCGTAGGACTAACGGGGGACACTGAAGCTTTCTTT. Its translation is CSVGLTGDTEAFF.

This rearrangement joins TRBV11-3 to TRBJ2-1; D unclear. Looked up from germline, CDR1 is SGHNT and CDR2 is YENEEA. The CDR3 totals 13 residues. Trimming cost V 2 bases and J 6 bases, with 8 bases left between them. CDR3 sequence (DNA): TGTGCCAGCAGCTTAAATTCACTCAATGAGCAGTTCTTC. The encoded protein is CASSLNSLNEQFF.

The rearrangement links TRBV6-6 to TRBJ2-1, with 9 bases fitting TRBD2. The J segment lost 9 bases and the V segment lost 8 bases, leaving 11 bases of the junction unmatched. The germline gives CDR1 MNHNY, CDR2 SVGAGI (reference sequence). The CDR3 runs 14 residues. The chain's CDR3 is CASSASGVGGEQFF. CDR3 bases: TGTGCCAGCTCGGCTAGCGGGGTCGGTGGTGAGCAGTTCTTC.